This entry concerns a single T cell receptor beta chain. No cognate antigen has been identified for it. No clone much larger than this one lies a single base away; base qualities are absent. This record comes from a study of cytomegalovirus exposure and HLA in healthy donors (dated by TCRdb to between 2016 and 2019). As for the study more broadly: According to a later analysis, one platform produced both the 110 or so validation repertoires and the approximately 670 repertoires of the first cohort. The study was designed to test whether signatures of past pathogen exposure could be identified by cataloging public T cell receptors. In addition to the first cohort of 500 to 850 subjects, a separate validation cohort of 130 or so different subjects was used. High-throughput TCR immunosequencing, statistical association of individual TCRs with disease status, and machine learning were combined to predict cytomegalovirus infection status.

Broad study findings and their caveats: The authors suggested that the approach could potentially be generalized to other disease states and immunological phenotypes. The classifier was reported to diagnose cytomegalovirus status with high specificity and sensitivity in both the original cohort and the validation cohort. In vitro tests confirmed that a few of the cytomegalovirus-associated TCR beta chains recognize cytomegalovirus antigens. A later analysis found that TCRs clustered in the first cohort also tended to co-occur in the 95 to 150 validation repertoires, with about 94% of cluster scores above 0. In the study, around 150 TCR beta chains were listed as associated with cytomegalovirus. A later analysis had no HLA typing for the validation cohort, so co-occurrence there was scored across all 130 or so repertoires. Across donors, most TCR sequences were observed very rarely, whereas some public TCRs were present in many individuals.

The donors belonged to the validation cohort of approximately 130 subjects, which was separate from the roughly 670-subject first cohort. The CDR1 and CDR2 encoded by the germline V gene are MGHDK and SYGVNS. The junction carries 15 bases between V and J, which are trimmed by 5 bases and 0 bases respectively. The CDR3, from cysteine to phenylalanine, totals 16 residues. Just CDR3 DNA is preserved here, 48 bases in frame from base 1. Library preparation employed the immunoSEQ multiplex PCR assay. Concerning the study's data processing: A statistical classification framework was built for diagnosing cytomegalovirus status from the catalog of TCR beta chain sequences. TCRdb stores this immuneACCESS table with in-frame sequences only. Part of the clones is absent; in the studies checked, under half of the shortfall reflects unresolved V genes, and no reason is known for the rest. V and J calls and clone size come straight from that table; D and trimming were deduced from the DNA. The sample yields approximately 280,000 clones; approximately 87% were counted once. The ten largest account for about 0.86% of the sample.

The V gene is TRBV25-1 and the J gene is TRBJ2-3, with TRBD2 tentatively as D gene (6 bases match). Source material: PBMCs. This receptor was taken from a woman aged 18 to 35 in good health and CMV-seronegative. The DNA is TGTGCCAGCAGTCCCGTAATACGGGGGAGCACAGATACGCAGTATTTT. Its coded protein is CASSPVIRGSTDTQYF.